These T cell receptor beta chains were read from a single sample in a study of T cells after yellow fever vaccination. TCRdb itself ran the 5' RACE reads through MiXCR, one entry per CDR3 protein. The table includes some 420,000 distinct CDR3 sequences, under 20% detected once. The specimen comprised PBMCs, sampled before the yellow fever booster vaccination. The receptors were gathered from a man younger than 35 who received the YFV17D yellow fever vaccine. Both conserved end residues are part of each CDR3. Each record gives: V gene, D gene, J gene, clone size, CDR3 length, CDR3 DNA, CDR3 protein. A D gene is named only where the DNA matches it firmly. Clone size appears in some rows only: once, few, many, or a class for an expanded clone.

TRBV20-1	TRBD1	TRBJ1-2	-	14	TGCAGTGCGCACGATACAGGGGGCGCTTTTGGCTACACCTTC	CSAHDTGGAFGYTF
TRBV7-8	-	TRBJ1-2	-	16	TGTGCCAGCAGCTTAGGCGCAGGGGATGATGCCTATGGCTACACCTTC	CASSLGAGDDAYGYTF
TRBV7-2	TRBD1	TRBJ1-1	-	17	TGTGCCAGCAGCTTATCGGTTTCCGGGACAGGGGGCACTGAAGCTTTCTTT	CASSLSVSGTGGTEAFF
TRBV15	-	TRBJ2-5	few	17	TGTGCCACCAGCAAGGAAGGGTCTCACTCAGACCAAGAGACCCAGTACTTC	CATSKEGSHSDQETQYF
TRBV14	-	TRBJ1-1	-	14	TGTGCCAGCAGCCAAGATTCGGCAAGGGCGATGCCTTTCTTT	CASSQDSARAMPFF
TRBV27	TRBD1	TRBJ2-3	-	14	TGTGCCAGCAGTTTGTGGACAGGGGTGGGTACGCAGTATTTT	CASSLWTGVGTQYF
TRBV18	-	TRBJ1-1	few	16	TGTGCCAGCTCACCACTGGGGCCGGGCGTGAACACTGAAGCTTTCTTT	CASSPLGPGVNTEAFF
TRBV5-1	-	TRBJ1-1	few	15	TGCGCCAGCAGCTGGGAATGGGGGACGCGGACTGAAGCTTTCTTT	CASSWEWGTRTEAFF
TRBV6-5	-	TRBJ1-1	few	13	TGTGCCAGCAGTTACCCGGGGAGGGGTGAAGCTTTCTTT	CASSYPGRGEAFF
TRBV10-3	TRBD1	TRBJ1-6	-	18	TGTGCCATCAGGGATACTGACAGGGGGCAGGCCAGGAATTCACCCCTCCACTTT	CAIRDTDRGQARNSPLHF
TRBV7-2	TRBD1	TRBJ1-2	many	14	TGTGCCAGCAGTTCAGACAGGGTGAACTATGGCTACACCTTC	CASSSDRVNYGYTF
TRBV7-2	-	TRBJ2-5	many	13	TGTGCCAGCAGCGGGAGCCCGCGGGAGACCCAGTACTTC	CASSGSPRETQYF
TRBV4-2	TRBD1	TRBJ2-4	many	16	TGTGCCAGCAGCCGGCGGGACAGGGGATATGAAAACATTCAGTACTTC	CASSRRDRGYENIQYF
TRBV27	TRBD1	TRBJ2-7	-	12	TGTGCCAGCAGTAGACAGGGCCACGAGCAGTACTTC	CASSRQGHEQYF
TRBV4-3	TRBD1	TRBJ1-1	-	16	TGCGCCAGCAGCCAAGGGTGGGACAGAAAAGCCACTGAAGCTTTCTTT	CASSQGWDRKATEAFF
TRBV20-1	TRBD2	TRBJ2-1	many	14	TGCAGTGCTAGAACCAGCGGGGGGGCGGATGAGCAGTTCTTC	CSARTSGGADEQFF
TRBV7-3	TRBD1	TRBJ2-1	-	14	TGTGCCAGCAGCTTTGACAGGGTGAGCAATGAGCAGTTCTTC	CASSFDRVSNEQFF
TRBV2	-	TRBJ1-6	few	14	TGTGCCAGCAGTGAACAGGGCCATAATTCACCCCTCCACTTT	CASSEQGHNSPLHF
TRBV5-1	TRBD2	TRBJ2-7	-	15	TGCGCCAGCAGACCCGGAGCGGGGGGGATCTACGAGCAGTACTTC	CASRPGAGGIYEQYF
TRBV6-6	TRBD1	TRBJ1-4	-	14	TGTGCCAGCAGTTGGACAGGGGGACGGGAAAAACTGTTTTTT	CASSWTGGREKLFF
TRBV7-6	TRBD2	TRBJ2-7	few	14	TGTGCCAGCAGCCCCCGGGGGGTCTCCTACGAGCAGTACTTC	CASSPRGVSYEQYF
TRBV7-2	-	TRBJ1-5	few	16	TGTGCCAGCACCCCAGAGGCAGGGCGCATCAATCAGCCCCAGCATTTT	CASTPEAGRINQPQHF
TRBV18	-	TRBJ1-6	-	15	TGTGCCAGCTCACCTGGACAGCGAGATAATTCACCCCTCCACTTT	CASSPGQRDNSPLHF
TRBV10-3	TRBD2	TRBJ2-3	few	16	TGTGCCATCAGTGGGATTAGCGGGGGGAGCACAGATACGCAGTATTTT	CAISGISGGSTDTQYF
TRBV7-2	TRBD2	TRBJ2-7	-	15	TGTGCCAGCAGCATCCGGCGGGGGTTGTGGGGCGAGCAGTACTTC	CASSIRRGLWGEQYF
TRBV5-1	-	TRBJ2-5	few	14	TGCGCCAGCAGCTTGCCTTGGGGCCAAGAGACCCAGTACTTC	CASSLPWGQETQYF
TRBV5-1	TRBD2	TRBJ2-7	-	16	TGCGCCAGCAGCCGGACCCTAGCGGGGGGGCCGCGGGAGCAGTACTTC	CASSRTLAGGPREQYF
TRBV20-1	-	TRBJ1-2	-	12	TGCAGTGCAGGAGCTCTCCTTTATGGCTACACCTTC	CSAGALLYGYTF
TRBV4-3	TRBD2	TRBJ2-1	-	14	TGCGCCAGCAGCCAGCGGGGGGGCTCGAATGAGCAGTTCTTC	CASSQRGGSNEQFF
TRBV5-6	TRBD2	TRBJ2-3	many	16	TGTGCCAGCAGCCTGAGGCTAGCGGGGACCACAGATACGCAGTATTTT	CASSLRLAGTTDTQYF
TRBV7-2	TRBD1	TRBJ2-5	-	17	TGTGCCAGCAGCCGTAGTCTACAGGGGCCCGGCAGAGAGACCCAGTACTTC	CASSRSLQGPGRETQYF
TRBV5-6	-	TRBJ1-5	few	15	TGTGCCAGCAGCGGACGGTCGGGACCGAGGCAGCCCCAGCATTTT	CASSGRSGPRQPQHF
TRBV6-2/TRBV6-3	TRBD1	TRBJ2-1	-	15	TGTGCCAGCAGTCGACAGGGTATGGGGTACAATGAGCAGTTCTTC	CASSRQGMGYNEQFF
TRBV7-8	-	TRBJ2-1	few	16	TGTGCCAGCAGCTTAGGCTTGGTGGAATACCGGGGTGAGCAGTTCTTC	CASSLGLVEYRGEQFF
TRBV12-3/TRBV12-4	-	TRBJ2-7	few	14	TGTGCCAGCAGTTTATTTCCGGTCTCCTACGAGCAGTACTTC	CASSLFPVSYEQYF
TRBV10-2	-	TRBJ2-5	-	13	TGCGCCAGCAAGGGGCCGGATCAAGAGACCCAGTACTTC	CASKGPDQETQYF
TRBV12-3/TRBV12-4	TRBD2	TRBJ2-2	-	16	TGTGCCAGCAGTCGCACTAGCGGGGGGGATGACGGGGAGCTGTTTTTT	CASSRTSGGDDGELFF
TRBV5-1	TRBD1	TRBJ2-1	few	13	TGCGCCAGCAGGGCAGGACAGGGTGGAAGGCAGTTCTTC	CASRAGQGGRQFF
TRBV7-3	TRBD1	TRBJ1-2	few	15	TGTGCCAGCAGCCCAGGGACAGGGTTATACTATGGCTACACCTTC	CASSPGTGLYYGYTF
TRBV5-1	-	TRBJ2-2	few	15	TGCGCCAGCAGCGACAAAGCGGGGAACACCGGGGAGCTGTTTTTT	CASSDKAGNTGELFF
TRBV20-1	-	TRBJ1-2	-	12	TGCAGTGCCCAGGACGGAGTCTATGGCTACACCTTC	CSAQDGVYGYTF
TRBV6-2/TRBV6-3	-	TRBJ2-5	-	13	TGTGCCAGCAGTTACGGTAGTGTCGAGACCCAGTACTTC	CASSYGSVETQYF
TRBV7-9	TRBD1	TRBJ1-1	few	15	TGTGCCAGCAGCTTATCGGGACAGGGGACGACTGAAGCTTTCTTT	CASSLSGQGTTEAFF
TRBV12-3/TRBV12-4	-	TRBJ1-1	few	14	TGTGCCAGCAGTTTAGGCGCCGGGAACACTGAAGCTTTCTTT	CASSLGAGNTEAFF
TRBV18	-	TRBJ2-1	few	15	TGTGCCAGCTCAGATCGGACTTCCCGCCGCAATGAGCAGTTCTTC	CASSDRTSRRNEQFF
TRBV4-2	-	TRBJ1-6	few	16	TGTGCCAGCAGCCACCCACAGGTAGAAGGTAATTCACCCCTCCACTTT	CASSHPQVEGNSPLHF
TRBV29-1	TRBD1	TRBJ2-1	few	14	TGCAGCGCTCTCCGGGACAGAAGTGGAAATGAGCAGTTCTTC	CSALRDRSGNEQFF
TRBV20-1	TRBD1	TRBJ1-2	-	14	TGCAGTGCGCAGGACAGGCCGTCCCTTTATGGCTACACCTTC	CSAQDRPSLYGYTF